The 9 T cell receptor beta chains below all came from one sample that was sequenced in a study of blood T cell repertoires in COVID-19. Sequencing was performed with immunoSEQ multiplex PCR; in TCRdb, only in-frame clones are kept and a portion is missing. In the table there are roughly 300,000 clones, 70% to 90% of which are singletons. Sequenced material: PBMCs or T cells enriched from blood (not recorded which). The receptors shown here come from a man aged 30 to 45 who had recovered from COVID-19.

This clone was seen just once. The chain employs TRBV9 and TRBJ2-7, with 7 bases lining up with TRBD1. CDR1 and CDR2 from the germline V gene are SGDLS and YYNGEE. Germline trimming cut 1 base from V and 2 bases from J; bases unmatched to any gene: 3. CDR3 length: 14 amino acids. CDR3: CASSVQTGTYEQYF. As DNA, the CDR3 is TGTGCCAGCAGCGTACAGACAGGGACCTACGAGCAGTACTTC.

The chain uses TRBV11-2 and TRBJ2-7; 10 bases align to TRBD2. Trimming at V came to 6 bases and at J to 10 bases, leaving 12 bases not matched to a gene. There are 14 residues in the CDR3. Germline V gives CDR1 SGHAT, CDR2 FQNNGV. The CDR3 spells CASRRIVGLAHQYF. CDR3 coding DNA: TGTGCCAGCAGGCGGATCGTGGGACTAGCGCATCAGTACTTC.

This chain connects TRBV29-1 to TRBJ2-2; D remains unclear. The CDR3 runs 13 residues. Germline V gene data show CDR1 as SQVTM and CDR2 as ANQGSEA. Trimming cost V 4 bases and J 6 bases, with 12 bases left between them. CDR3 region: CSVVLLPPGELFF. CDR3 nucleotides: TGCAGCGTTGTTCTACTCCCCCCCGGGGAGCTGTTTTTT.

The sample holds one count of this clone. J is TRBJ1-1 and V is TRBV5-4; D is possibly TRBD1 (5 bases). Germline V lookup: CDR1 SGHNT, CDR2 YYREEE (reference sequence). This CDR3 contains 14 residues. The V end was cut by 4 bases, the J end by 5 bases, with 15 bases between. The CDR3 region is CASSSPGMLTEAFF. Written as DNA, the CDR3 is TGTGCCAGCAGCAGCCCAGGGATGTTGACTGAAGCTTTCTTT.

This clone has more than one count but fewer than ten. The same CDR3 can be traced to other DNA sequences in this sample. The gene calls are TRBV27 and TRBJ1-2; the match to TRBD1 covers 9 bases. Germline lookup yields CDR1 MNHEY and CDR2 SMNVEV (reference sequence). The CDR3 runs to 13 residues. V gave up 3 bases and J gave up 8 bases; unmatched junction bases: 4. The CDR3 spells CASSLGQGGGYTF. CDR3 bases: TGTGCCAGCAGTTTGGGACAGGGAGGCGGCTACACCTTC.

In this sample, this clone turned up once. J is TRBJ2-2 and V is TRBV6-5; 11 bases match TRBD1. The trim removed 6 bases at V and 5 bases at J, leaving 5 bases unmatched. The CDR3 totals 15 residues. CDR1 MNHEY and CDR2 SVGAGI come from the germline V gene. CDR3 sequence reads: CASRRTGGATGELFF. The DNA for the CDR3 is TGTGCCAGCAGAAGGACAGGGGGCGCGACCGGGGAGCTGTTTTTT.

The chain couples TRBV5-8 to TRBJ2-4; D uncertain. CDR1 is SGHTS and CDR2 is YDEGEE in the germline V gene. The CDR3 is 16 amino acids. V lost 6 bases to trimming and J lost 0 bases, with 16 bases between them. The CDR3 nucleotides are TGTGCCAGCAAGGCTACCGACATTCTAGCCAAAAACATTCAGTACTTC. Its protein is CASKATDILAKNIQYF.

The CDR3 coding sequence is TGTGCCAGCAGCGCCCCGACTAGCGGGGGGGCGGTAGATACGCAGTATTTT. Translated: CASSAPTSGGAVDTQYF. V gene TRBV11-3 combines with J gene TRBJ2-3; 14 positions agree with TRBD2. The ends lost 5 bases at V and 5 bases at J; junction bases unmatched: 9. Germline CDR1 SGHNT, CDR2 YENEEA. The CDR3 totals 17 residues.

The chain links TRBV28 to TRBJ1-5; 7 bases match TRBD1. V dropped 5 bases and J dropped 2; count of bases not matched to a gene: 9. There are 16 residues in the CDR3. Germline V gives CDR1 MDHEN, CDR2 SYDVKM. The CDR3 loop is CASSLHTGAGNQPQHF. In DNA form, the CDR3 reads TGTGCCAGCAGTCTCCATACAGGGGCCGGCAATCAGCCCCAGCATTTT.